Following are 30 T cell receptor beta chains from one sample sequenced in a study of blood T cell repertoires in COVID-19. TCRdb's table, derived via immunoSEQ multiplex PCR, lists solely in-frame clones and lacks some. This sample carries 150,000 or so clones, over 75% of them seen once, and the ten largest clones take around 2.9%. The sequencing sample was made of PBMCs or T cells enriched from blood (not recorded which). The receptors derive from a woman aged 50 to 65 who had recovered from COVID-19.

The CDR3 sequence: CSVEIRTGGTEAFF. The CDR3 DNA reads as TGCAGCGTTGAAATCCGGACGGGGGGGACTGAAGCTTTCTTT. J is TRBJ1-1 and V is TRBV29-1, with D tentatively TRBD1 (5 bases). V was clipped by 2 bases and J by 5 bases, with 15 bases between them. The CDR3 covers 14 residues. Germline V gives CDR1 SQVTM, CDR2 ANQGSEA.

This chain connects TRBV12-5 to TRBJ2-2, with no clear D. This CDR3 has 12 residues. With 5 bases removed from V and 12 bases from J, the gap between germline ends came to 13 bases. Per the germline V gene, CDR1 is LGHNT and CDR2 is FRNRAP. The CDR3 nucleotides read TGTGCTAGTGGTCTCCCCGGCGGTAAGCTGTTTTTT. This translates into CASGLPGGKLFF.

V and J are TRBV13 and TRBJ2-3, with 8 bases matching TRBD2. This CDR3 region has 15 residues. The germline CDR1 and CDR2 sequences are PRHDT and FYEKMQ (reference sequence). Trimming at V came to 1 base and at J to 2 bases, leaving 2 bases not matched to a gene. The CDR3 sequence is CASSLAGGPTDTQYF. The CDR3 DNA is TGTGCCAGCAGCTTAGCGGGGGGGCCCACAGATACGCAGTATTTT. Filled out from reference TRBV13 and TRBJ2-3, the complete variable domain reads AAGVIQSPRHLIKEKRETATLKCYPIPRHDTVYWYQQGPGQDPQFLISFYEKMQSDKGSIPDRFSAQQFSDYHSELNMSSLELGDSALYFCASSLAGGPTDTQYFGPGTRLTVL.

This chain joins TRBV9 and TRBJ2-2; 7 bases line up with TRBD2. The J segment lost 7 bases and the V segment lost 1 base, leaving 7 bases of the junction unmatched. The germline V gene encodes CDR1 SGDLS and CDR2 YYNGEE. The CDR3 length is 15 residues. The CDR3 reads CASSVSGRAGGELFF. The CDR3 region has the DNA TGTGCCAGCAGCGTAAGTGGGAGGGCCGGCGGGGAGCTGTTTTTT.

CDR3 nucleotides: TGTGCCAGCAGTGAAGGACTAGCGTACTACAATGAGCAGTTCTTC. It yields the protein CASSEGLAYYNEQFF. The V and J genes are TRBV6-1 and TRBJ2-1, with 8 bases fitting TRBD2. The CDR3 extends over 15 amino acids. Germline lookup yields CDR1 MNHNS and CDR2 SASEGT. J lost 3 bases, V lost 1 base, and 2 bases had no gene match.

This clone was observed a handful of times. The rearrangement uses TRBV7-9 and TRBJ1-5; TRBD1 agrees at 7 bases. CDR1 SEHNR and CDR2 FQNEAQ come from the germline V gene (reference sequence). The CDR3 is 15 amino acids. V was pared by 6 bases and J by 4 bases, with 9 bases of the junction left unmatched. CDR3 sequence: CASSWGGTVNQPQHF. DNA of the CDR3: TGTGCCAGCAGTTGGGGCGGGACAGTTAATCAGCCCCAGCATTTT.

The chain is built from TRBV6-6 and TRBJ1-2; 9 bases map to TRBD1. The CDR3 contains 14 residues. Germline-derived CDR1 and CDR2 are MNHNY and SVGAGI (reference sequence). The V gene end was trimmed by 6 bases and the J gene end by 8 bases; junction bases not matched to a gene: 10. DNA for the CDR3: TGTGCCAGCAGGACTCCCGACAGGGGGAAAGGCTACACCTTC. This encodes CASRTPDRGKGYTF.

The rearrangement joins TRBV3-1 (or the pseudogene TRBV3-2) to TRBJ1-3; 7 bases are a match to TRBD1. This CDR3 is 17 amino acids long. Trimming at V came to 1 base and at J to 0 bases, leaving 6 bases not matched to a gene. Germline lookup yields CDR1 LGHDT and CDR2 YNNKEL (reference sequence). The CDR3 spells CASSQVPGQLSGNTIYF. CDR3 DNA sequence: TGTGCCAGCAGCCAAGTGCCGGGACAGCTCTCTGGAAACACCATATATTTT.

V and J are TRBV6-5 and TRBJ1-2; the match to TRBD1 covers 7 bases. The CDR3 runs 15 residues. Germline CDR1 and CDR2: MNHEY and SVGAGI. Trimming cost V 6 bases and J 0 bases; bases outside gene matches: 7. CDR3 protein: CASSSGQVTNYGYTF. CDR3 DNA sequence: TGTGCCAGCAGCTCCGGACAGGTGACTAACTATGGCTACACCTTC.

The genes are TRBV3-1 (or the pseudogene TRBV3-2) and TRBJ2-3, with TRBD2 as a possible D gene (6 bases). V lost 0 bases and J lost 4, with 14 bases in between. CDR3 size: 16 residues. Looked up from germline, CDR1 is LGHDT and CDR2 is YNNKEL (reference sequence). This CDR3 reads CASSQDRAGWADTQYF. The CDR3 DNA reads TGTGCCAGCAGCCAAGATCGCGCGGGATGGGCAGATACGCAGTATTTT.

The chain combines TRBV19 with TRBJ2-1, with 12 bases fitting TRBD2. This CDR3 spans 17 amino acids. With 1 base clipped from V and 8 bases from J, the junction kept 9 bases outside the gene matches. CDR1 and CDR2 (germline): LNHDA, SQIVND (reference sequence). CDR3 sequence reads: CASSIAALAGGGYEQFF. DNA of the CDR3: TGTGCCAGTAGTATAGCCGCCCTAGCGGGAGGGGGGTATGAGCAGTTCTTC.

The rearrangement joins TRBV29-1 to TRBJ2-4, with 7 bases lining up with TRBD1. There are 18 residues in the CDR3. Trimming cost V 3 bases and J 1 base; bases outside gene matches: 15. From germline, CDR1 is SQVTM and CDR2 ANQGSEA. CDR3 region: CSVEGIFGEQGAKNIQYF. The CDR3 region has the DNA TGCAGCGTTGAGGGAATTTTCGGGGAACAGGGGGCCAAAAACATTCAGTACTTC.

The CDR3 DNA reads as TGTGCCAGCAGTTTACCCAAGCGGGGGGGAAGTAGCATTCAGTACTTC. Translating gives CASSLPKRGGSSIQYF. The chain couples TRBV6-2 or TRBV6-3 to TRBJ2-4; 10 nucleotides agree with TRBD2. The CDR3 totals 16 residues. Germline V gene sequence: CDR1 MNHEY, CDR2 SVGEGT. V lost 4 bases, J lost 9 bases, and 12 bases stayed unmatched.

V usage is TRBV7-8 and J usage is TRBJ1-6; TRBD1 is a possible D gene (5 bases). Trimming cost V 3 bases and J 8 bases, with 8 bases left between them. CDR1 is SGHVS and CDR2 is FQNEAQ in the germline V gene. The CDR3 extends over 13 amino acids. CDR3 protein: CASSLTRDSPLHF. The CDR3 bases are TGTGCCAGCAGCTTGACCAGGGATTCACCCCTCCACTTT.

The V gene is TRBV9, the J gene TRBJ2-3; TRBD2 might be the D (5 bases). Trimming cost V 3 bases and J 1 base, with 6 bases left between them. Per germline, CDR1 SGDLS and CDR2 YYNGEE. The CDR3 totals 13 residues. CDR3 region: CASSDGGTDTQYF. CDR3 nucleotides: TGTGCCAGCAGCGACGGGGGCACAGATACGCAGTATTTT.

The CDR3 coding sequence is TGTGCCACCAGTGATCAACAGGGTTTTTCCTACAATGAGCAGTTCTTC. Its translation: CATSDQQGFSYNEQFF. The chain couples TRBV24-1 to TRBJ2-1; D possibly corresponds to TRBD1 (6 bases). Germline V lookup: CDR1 KGHDR, CDR2 SFDVKD. This CDR3 has 16 residues. Between the trimmed V and J ends, which lost 3 bases and 1 base, there was a span of 12 bases.

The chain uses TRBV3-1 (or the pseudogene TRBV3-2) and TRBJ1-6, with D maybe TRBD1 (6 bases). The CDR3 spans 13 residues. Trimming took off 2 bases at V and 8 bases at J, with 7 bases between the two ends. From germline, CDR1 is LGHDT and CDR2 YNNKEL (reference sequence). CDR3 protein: CASSQHRDSPLHF. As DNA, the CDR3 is TGTGCCAGCAGCCAACACAGGGATTCACCCCTCCACTTT.

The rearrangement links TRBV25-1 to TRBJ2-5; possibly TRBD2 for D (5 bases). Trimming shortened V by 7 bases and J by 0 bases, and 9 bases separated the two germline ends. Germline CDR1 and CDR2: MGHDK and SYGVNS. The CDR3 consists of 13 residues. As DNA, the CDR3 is TGTGCCAGCACTTACGGGAACCAAGAGACCCAGTACTTC. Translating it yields CASTYGNQETQYF. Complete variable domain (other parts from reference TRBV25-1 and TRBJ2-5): EADIYQTPRYLVIGTGKKITLECSQTMGHDKMYWYQQDPGMELHLIHYSYGVNSTEKGDLSSESTVSRIRTEHFPLTLESARPSHTSQYLCASTYGNQETQYFGPGTRLLVL.

CDR3 DNA sequence: TGTGCCAGCAGCCCCTTGAACTATGGCTACACCTTC. This encodes CASSPLNYGYTF. This chain links TRBV14 with TRBJ1-2, with no clear D. The CDR3 is made up of 12 amino acids. Germline V CDR1 and CDR2: SGHDN, FVKESK. Trimming removed 4 bases from V and 2 bases from J, with 5 bases in between.

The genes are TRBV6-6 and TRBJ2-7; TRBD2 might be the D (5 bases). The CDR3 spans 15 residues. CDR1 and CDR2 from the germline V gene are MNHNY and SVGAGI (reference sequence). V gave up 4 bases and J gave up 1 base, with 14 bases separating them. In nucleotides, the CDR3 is TGTGCCAGCAGTTCCCGGACGGGGAGATCCTACGAGCAGTACTTC. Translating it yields CASSSRTGRSYEQYF.

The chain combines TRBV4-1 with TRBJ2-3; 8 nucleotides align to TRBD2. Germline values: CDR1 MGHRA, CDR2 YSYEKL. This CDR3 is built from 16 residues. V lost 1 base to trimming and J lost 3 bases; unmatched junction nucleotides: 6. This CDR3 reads CASSQAAGGDTDTQYF. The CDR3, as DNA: TGCGCCAGCAGCCAAGCGGCGGGAGGTGATACAGATACGCAGTATTTT.

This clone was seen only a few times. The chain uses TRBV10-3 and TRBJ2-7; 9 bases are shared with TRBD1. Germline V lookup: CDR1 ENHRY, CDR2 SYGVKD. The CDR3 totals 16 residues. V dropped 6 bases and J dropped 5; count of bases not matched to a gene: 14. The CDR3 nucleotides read TGTGCCATCAGCGGCCACGCGACAGGGGGTAGAGACGAGCAGTACTTC. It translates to CAISGHATGGRDEQYF.

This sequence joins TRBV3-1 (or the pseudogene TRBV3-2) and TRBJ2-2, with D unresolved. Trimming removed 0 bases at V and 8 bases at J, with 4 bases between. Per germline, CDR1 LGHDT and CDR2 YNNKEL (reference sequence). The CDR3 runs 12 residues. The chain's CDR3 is CASSQDPGELFF. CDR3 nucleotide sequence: TGTGCCAGCAGCCAAGATCCGGGGGAGCTGTTTTTT.

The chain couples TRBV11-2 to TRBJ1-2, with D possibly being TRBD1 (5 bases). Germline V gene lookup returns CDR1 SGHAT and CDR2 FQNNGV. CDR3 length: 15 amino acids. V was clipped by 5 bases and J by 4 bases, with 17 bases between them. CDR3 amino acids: CASSEVRDSAYGYTF. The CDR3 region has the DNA TGTGCCAGCAGCGAAGTAAGGGACTCGGCCTATGGCTACACCTTC.

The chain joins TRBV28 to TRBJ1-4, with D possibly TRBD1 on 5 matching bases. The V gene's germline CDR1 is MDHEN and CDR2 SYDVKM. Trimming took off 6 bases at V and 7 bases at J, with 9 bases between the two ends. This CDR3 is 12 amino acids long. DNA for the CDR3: TGTGCCAGCAGCCCCGACAGTGAAAAACTGTTTTTT. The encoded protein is CASSPDSEKLFF.

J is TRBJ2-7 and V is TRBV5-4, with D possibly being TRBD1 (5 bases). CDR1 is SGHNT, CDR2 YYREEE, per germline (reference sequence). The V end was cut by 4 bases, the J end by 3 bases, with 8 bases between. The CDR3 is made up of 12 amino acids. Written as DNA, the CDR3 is TGTGCCAGCAGCCCCCAGGGCTACGAGCAGTACTTC. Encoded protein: CASSPQGYEQYF. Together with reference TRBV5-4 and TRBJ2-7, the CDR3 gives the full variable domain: ETGVTQSPTHLIKTRGQQVTLRCSSQSGHNTVSWYQQALGQGPQFIFQYYREEENGRGNFPPRFSGLQFPNYSSELNVNALELDDSALYLCASSPQGYEQYFGPGTRLTVT.

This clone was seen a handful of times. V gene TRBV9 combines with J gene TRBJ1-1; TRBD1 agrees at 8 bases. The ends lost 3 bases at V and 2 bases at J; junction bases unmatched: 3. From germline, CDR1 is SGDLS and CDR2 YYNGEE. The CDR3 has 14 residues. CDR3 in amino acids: CASSAGQGNTEAFF. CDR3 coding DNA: TGTGCCAGCAGCGCCGGACAGGGAAACACTGAAGCTTTCTTT. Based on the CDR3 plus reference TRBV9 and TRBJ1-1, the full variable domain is DSGVTQTPKHLITATGQRVTLRCSPRSGDLSVYWYQQSLDQGLQFLIQYYNGEERAKGNILERFSAQQFPDLHSELNLSSLELGDSALYFCASSAGQGNTEAFFGQGTRLTVV.

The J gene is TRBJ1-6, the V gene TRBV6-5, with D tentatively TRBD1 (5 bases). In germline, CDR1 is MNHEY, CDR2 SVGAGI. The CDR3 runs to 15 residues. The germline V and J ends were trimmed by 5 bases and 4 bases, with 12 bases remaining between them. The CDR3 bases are TGTGCCAGCAGTACCTCGACAGAGTATAATTCACCCCTCCACTTT. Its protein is CASSTSTEYNSPLHF.

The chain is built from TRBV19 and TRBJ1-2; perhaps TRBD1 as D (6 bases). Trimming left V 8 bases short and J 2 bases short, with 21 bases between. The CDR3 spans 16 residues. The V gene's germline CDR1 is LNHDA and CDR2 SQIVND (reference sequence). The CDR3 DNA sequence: TGTGCCAGTCGAGGGGCATCGGGGGGGCAGAACTATGGCTACACCTTC. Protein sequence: CASRGASGGQNYGYTF.

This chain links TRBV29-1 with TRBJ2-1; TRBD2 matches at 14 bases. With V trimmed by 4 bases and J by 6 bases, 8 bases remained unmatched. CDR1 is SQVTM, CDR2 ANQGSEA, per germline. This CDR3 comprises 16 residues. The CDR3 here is CSVGGLAGEVSNEQFF. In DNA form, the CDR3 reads TGCAGCGTTGGGGGACTAGCGGGAGAAGTTAGCAATGAGCAGTTCTTC.